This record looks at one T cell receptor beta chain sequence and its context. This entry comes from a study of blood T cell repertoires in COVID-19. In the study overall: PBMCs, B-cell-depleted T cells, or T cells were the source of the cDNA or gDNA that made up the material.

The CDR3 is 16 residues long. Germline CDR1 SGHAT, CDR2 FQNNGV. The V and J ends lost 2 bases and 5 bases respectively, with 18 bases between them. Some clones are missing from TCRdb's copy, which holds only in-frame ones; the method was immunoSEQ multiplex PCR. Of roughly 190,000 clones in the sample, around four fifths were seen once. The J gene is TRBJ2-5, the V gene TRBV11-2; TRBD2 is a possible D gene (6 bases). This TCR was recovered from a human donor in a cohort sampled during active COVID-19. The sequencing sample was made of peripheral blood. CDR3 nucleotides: TGTGCCAGCAGCTTACGCGGGGCGCTTCTATTGGAGACCCAGTACTTC. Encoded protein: CASSLRGALLLETQYF.